This T cell receptor beta chain appears in the sequencing data of a study of shared clonotypes between healthy human individuals. Study-level results: In several donors, 4.5% to 5.5% of naive CD4 clonotypes appeared in common. The expectation was that sequencing depth would affect clonotype sharing among donors.

This clone has only a few counts. The antigen remains unidentified. The V end lost 1 base, the J end lost 7 bases, and 5 bases lay between the germline ends. The CDR3 covers 11 residues. The germline CDR1 and CDR2 sequences are SGHKS and YYEKEE (reference sequence). This table comes from immunoSEQ multiplex PCR, and its TCRdb copy is limited to in-frame clones, with some not included. Among 2 million to 3 million clones listed, roughly 93% were seen once. The sample consisted of naive CD4+ T cells from PBMCs. Subset indicated: CD45RA+ positively selected. V is TRBV5-5 and J is TRBJ1-2; the D is unclear. The receptor's source is a man in his late teens or twenties in good health. Some clones in this sample may be carry-over from other donors' samples. This chain's CDR3 is CASSLTFGYTF. CDR3 DNA sequence: TGTGCCAGCAGCTTGACGTTTGGCTACACCTTC.